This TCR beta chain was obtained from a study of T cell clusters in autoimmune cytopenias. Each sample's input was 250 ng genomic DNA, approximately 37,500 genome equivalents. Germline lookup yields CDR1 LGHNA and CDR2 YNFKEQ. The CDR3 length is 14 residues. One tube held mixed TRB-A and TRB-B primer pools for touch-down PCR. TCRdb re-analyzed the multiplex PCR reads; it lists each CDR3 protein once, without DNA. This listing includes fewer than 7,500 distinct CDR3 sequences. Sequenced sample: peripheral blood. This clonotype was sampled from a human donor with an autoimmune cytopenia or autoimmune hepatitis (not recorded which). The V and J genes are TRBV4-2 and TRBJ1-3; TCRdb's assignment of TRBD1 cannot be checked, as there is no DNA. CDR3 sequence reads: CASSQGDRGNTIYF.